This T cell receptor beta chain was recovered during a study of shared clonotypes between healthy human individuals. Looking at the study overall: The study drew on two women and three men aged 18 to 49 as donors.

In this sample, this clone turned up once. Adult Caucasians living in Nashville, Tennessee made up all of the donors. Across several immunoSEQ plates, the genomic DNA of each subset was split evenly. The table came from immunoSEQ multiplex PCR; TCRdb's copy has only in-frame clones and leaves some out. The repertoire holds around 500,000 clones, with 81% as singletons. V was trimmed by 8 bases and J by 3 bases, leaving 11 bases between them. This CDR3 has 12 amino acids. The germline V gene has CDR1 MNHNY and CDR2 SVGAGI (reference sequence). The sequencing sample was made of PBMCs. The V gene is TRBV6-6, the J gene TRBJ2-7, with TRBD1 as a possible D gene (6 bases). The origin of this receptor is a woman in her thirties or forties in good health. Some clones in this sample may be carry-over from other donors' samples. CDR3: CASGQQGYEQYF. The CDR3 DNA sequence: TGTGCCAGCGGACAGCAGGGCTACGAGCAGTACTTC.